This T cell receptor beta chain was identified in a study of T cell repertoires in ileal Crohn's disease. Overall study: Operated complications were stricturing disease (around 60%) and penetrating disease (39%).

V lost 1 base and J lost 0, with 13 bases in between. The CDR3 covers 16 residues. Germline CDR1 reads SGHDT; CDR2 reads YYEEEE. TCRdb's table, derived via immunoSEQ multiplex PCR, lists solely in-frame clones and lacks some. The table has about 5,300 clones, roughly 82% seen once; the top ten hold roughly 19%. The time point is: inflamed ileum from the surgical specimen. Sequencing was performed on ileal tissue. This receptor was identified in an adult with Crohn's disease. The chain joins TRBV5-6 to TRBJ2-5; tentatively, D is TRBD1 or TRBD2 (6 bases each). The CDR3 spells CASSLSRRGYQETQYF. The DNA of the CDR3 is TGTGCCAGCAGCTTGTCTCGGAGGGGGTACCAAGAGACCCAGTACTTC. The full variable domain, rest sourced from reference TRBV5-6 and TRBJ2-5, is DAGVTQSPTHLIKTRGQQVTLRCSPKSGHDTVSWYQQALGQGPQFIFQYYEEEERQRGNFPDRFSGHQFPNYSSELNVNALLLGDSALYLCASSLSRRGYQETQYFGPGTRLLVL.